The text below deals with one TCR beta chain. The clone's antigen remains unknown. One base away there is no much larger clone; base qualities are not given. Donors were about 36 systemically healthy Caucasian individuals from Russia aged 6 to 90 years. Around 9.7 milliliters of peripheral blood were collected from each donor into EDTA-treated Vacutainer tubes. Ficoll-Paque density-gradient centrifugation was used to isolate PBMCs, with at least 6.5 million per sample. Trizol reagent was used to extract total RNA from PBMCs, with at least 5.5 micrograms per sample. The percentages of naive CD45RAhigh/CD27high T cells were determined by flow cytometry on a PBMC aliquot from every donor. Libraries were constructed by 5' RACE. Sequenced using an Illumina HiSeq 2500. A second PCR of roughly 7 to 11 cycles was performed with a sample-barcoded 5' primer and a J-beta primer mix. A template-switch 5' adaptor carrying 12 random nucleotides introduced a unique molecular identifier onto each TCR beta cDNA molecule. Each sample yielded at least 2.5 million CDR3-containing paired-end reads. The Mint cDNA synthesis kit, primed by a TRBC-specific oligonucleotide, was used to synthesize first-strand cDNA from all RNA. All cDNA was treated with uracil-DNA glycosylase and then went through a first 18-cycle PCR with the universal primers M1SS and BC2_uni_R. The published analysis was carried out like this. For normalization, 1 million high-quality reads, each with a distinct molecular identifier, were randomly selected from each sample. Instead of being binned into consensus sequences, reads that shared molecular identifiers were thrown out. CDR3 identification, clonotype clustering and error correction used MiTCR with a Q25 quality threshold and the strictest error-elimination algorithm. A nonparametric unseen species model with Euler transformation was used to estimate a lower bound on total TCR beta diversity. TCRdb trimmed public reads at Q25 via fastp, called clones via MiXCR and kept in-frame beta chains. Rows merge per CDR3 protein into single entries with the most common DNA and genes. TCRdb, rather than the study authors, made the V and J calls. This sample comprises hundreds of thousands of distinct CDR3 sequences, under 45% of them detected only once. Roughly 18% of the sample goes to the ten largest clones.

Inclusive of the bounding cysteine and phenylalanine, the CDR3 is 11 residues long. Only CDR3 DNA remains: 33 bases, in frame from the first base. At the junction V is shortened by 4 bases and J by 15 bases, with 13 bases in between. CDR1 and CDR2 are read off the germline V gene as ENHRY and SYGVKD. The sample originates from a study of blood T cells in healthy people across ages (dated by TCRdb to about 2015). For the wider study: In model experiments, roughly one uniquely barcoded TCR beta cDNA molecule per two T cells was captured by template switching. Using deep sequencing normalized with unique cDNA molecular identifiers, the study measured how TCR beta repertoire diversity changes with age. Donors were grouped into four age groups: young (average roughly 17 years), middle-aged (roughly 40), aged (about 59) and long-lived (about 89). To avoid experimental bias, donors of different ages were spread randomly across the sequencing lanes. Two additional independent replicas of 1 million unique cDNA reads from the same blood draw were analyzed for two donors (one aged 18 to 30 and one aged 80 or older).

Findings and caveats that apply to the study as a whole: Since profiling was done on bulk unsorted PBMCs, naive and antigen-experienced compartments could not be conclusively compared. Compared with the aged group, the long-lived group had more naive CD4+ T cells, fewer expanded clones and increased TCR diversity, a pattern suggesting age selection. Because the CMV infection status of the donors was unknown, age-related changes in expanded clonotypes may potentially have been confounded. The percentage of naive T cells measured by flow cytometry correlated strongly with observed TCR beta diversity. As age increased, observed TCR beta diversity per million T cells dropped in a roughly linear way, and a significant reduction was already evident by age 40. Total diversity estimates from one million sequenced T cells were considered lower bounds and underestimates.

The sequencing sample was made of blood. The source is a man aged 55 to 70 in good health. The chain joins TRBV10-3 to TRBJ2-4; the D gene lacks a confident call. This receptor carries the CDR3 CAISGSQDLYF. The DNA sequence is given as TGTGCCATCAGTGGGTCTCAGGATCTGTACTTC.